This is a list of T cell receptor beta chains from one sample in a study of blood T cell repertoires in COVID-19. Produced via immunoSEQ multiplex PCR; TCRdb's table is partial and in-frame only. The table includes about 150,000 clones, approximately 84% detected once. Sequencing was performed on peripheral blood. The receptors derive from a man between 65 and 80 years old with acute or convalescent COVID-19. The CDR3 runs from the conserved cysteine through the conserved F or W. The D gene is left open where the match is weak. Not every row has a clone size; where given, it reads once, few, many or a size class.

J gene | V gene | clone size | D gene | CDR3 DNA | CDR3 protein
TRBJ1-1 | TRBV5-1 | . | . | TGCGCCAGCAGGGACAGTGAGAACACTGAAGCTTTCTTT | CASRDSENTEAFF
TRBJ2-1 | TRBV6-6 | . | TRBD1 | TGTGCCAGCATAAGACAGGGGGCCGAGAGTTACAATGAGCAGTTCTTC | CASIRQGAESYNEQFF
TRBJ2-5 | TRBV11-2 | . | TRBD2 | TGTGCCAGCAGCTTAAGACTAGCGGGGGGAGGCCCAGAGACCCAGTACTTC | CASSLRLAGGGPETQYF
TRBJ1-4 | TRBV6-1 | . | TRBD1 | TGTGCCAGCAGTGAAGCCGAGTCAGGGGGTGAAAAACTGTTTTTT | CASSEAESGGEKLFF
TRBJ2-3 | TRBV27 | few | TRBD2 | TGTGCCAGCCGTCTAGCGGGGGCCACAAATACGCAGTATTTT | CASRLAGATNTQYF
TRBJ2-3 | TRBV5-6 | . | TRBD2 | TGTGCCAGCAGCTTGGGGCTAGCGGGGGGCACAGATACGCAGTATTTT | CASSLGLAGGTDTQYF
TRBJ2-2 | TRBV7-9 | . | TRBD1 | TGTGCCAGCAGTAGGGGCCCCGGGACAGTAAACACCGGGGAGCTGTTTTTT | CASSRGPGTVNTGELFF
TRBJ2-5 | TRBV7-2 | . | TRBD2 | TGTGCCAGCAGCTTGAGGGGACTAGCGGGGCCCCAAGAGACCCAGTACTTC | CASSLRGLAGPQETQYF
TRBJ1-2 | TRBV3-1/TRBV3-2 | . | TRBD1 | TGTGCCAGCAGCCCCTCGGACAGGAATAACTATGGCTACACCTTC | CASSPSDRNNYGYTF
TRBJ1-4 | TRBV2 | . | TRBD1 | TGTGCCAGCAGAGGGACAGTAAATGAAAAACTGTTTTTT | CASRGTVNEKLFF
TRBJ2-1 | TRBV5-1 | . | TRBD1 | TGCGCCAGCAGCTGGACAGGGGAAGGTAGTGAGCAGTTCTTC | CASSWTGEGSEQFF
TRBJ2-3 | TRBV7-3 | . | TRBD2 | TGTGCCAGCAGCTTAACGGCCGGGACTAGCGGGAGCACAGATACGCAGTATTTT | CASSLTAGTSGSTDTQYF
TRBJ1-2 | TRBV27 | . | . | TGTGCCAGCAGTTTAATGCGGGCTGGGCATGGCTACACCTTC | CASSLMRAGHGYTF
TRBJ2-2 | TRBV7-9 | . | TRBD1 | TGTGCCAGCAGCTTCTGGCCAGGACAGGGGGCATATTTTGGGGAGCTGTTTTTT | CASSFWPGQGAYFGELFF
TRBJ2-5 | TRBV7-9 | . | . | TGTGCCAGCAGCTTAGCGAGGTCAGACCAAGAGACCCAGTACTTC | CASSLARSDQETQYF
TRBJ1-3 | TRBV5-6 | . | . | TGTGCCAGCAGCTTAGGCCCGGGGGGAAACACCATATATTTT | CASSLGPGGNTIYF
TRBJ2-5 | TRBV9 | few | . | TGTGCCAGCAGCGGAGGGTCTACGGGGCGGGGTGGGGACCAAGAGACCCAGTACTTC | CASSGGSTGRGGDQETQYF
TRBJ2-2 | TRBV7-2 | . | . | TGTGCCAGCAGCTCAGTCCCAGGGGGGCGGCTTGGGCTGTTTTTT | CASSSVPGGRLGLFF
TRBJ1-3 | TRBV10-2 | . | . | TGCGCCAGCAGTGAGGTGGAGAGAAACACCATATATTTT | CASSEVERNTIYF
TRBJ2-3 | TRBV27 | . | TRBD1 | TGTGCCAGCAGTTTGGGGACAGGTAACACAGATACGCAGTATTTT | CASSLGTGNTDTQYF
TRBJ2-1 | TRBV25-1 | . | TRBD2 | TGTGCCAGCAGTGAATCGGAAGTTAGCGGGAGTGGCTATGAGCAGTTCTTC | CASSESEVSGSGYEQFF
TRBJ1-2 | TRBV5-1 | . | . | TGCGCCAGCAGCTTAATGGGAACAGCGGAGAACTATGGCTACACCTTC | CASSLMGTAENYGYTF
TRBJ2-5 | TRBV4-1 | . | TRBD2 | TGCGCCAGCAGCCAGACTAGCGGGGGGCCGGGGGAGACCCAGTACTTC | CASSQTSGGPGETQYF
TRBJ2-1 | TRBV4-1 | . | . | TGCGCCAGCAGCGGGAGTGGAAGCTCCTACAATGAGCAGTTCTTC | CASSGSGSSYNEQFF
TRBJ2-3 | TRBV7-3 | . | TRBD2 | TGTGCCAGCAGCTTAAGGGGCGGGAGAGGCACAGATACGCAGTATTTT | CASSLRGGRGTDTQYF
TRBJ1-5 | TRBV30 | . | . | TGTGCCTGGAGTGTACAAGGGCAGGGTCGTCAGCCCCAGCATTTT | CAWSVQGQGRQPQHF
TRBJ1-3 | TRBV5-4 | . | . | TGTGCCAGCAGCTTGGCCCCCGGACAGCGGTTCTCTGGAAACACCATATATTTT | CASSLAPGQRFSGNTIYF
TRBJ2-1 | TRBV5-4 | . | TRBD2 | TGTGCCAGCAGCTTGGTAGCTAGCGGGAGCAGAGAGCAGTTCTTC | CASSLVASGSREQFF
TRBJ2-2 | TRBV5-6 | . | TRBD1 | TGTGCCAGCAGCCCGATTCCGGGACAGGGGAGCACCGGGGAGCTGTTTTTT | CASSPIPGQGSTGELFF
TRBJ1-6 | TRBV6-5 | . | . | TGTGCCAGCACTCAAACAGGAACGTATAATTCACCCCTCCACTTT | CASTQTGTYNSPLHF
TRBJ1-2 | TRBV10-3 | . | TRBD1 | TGTGCCATCAGTGGAGGGACAGCAAACCTCGAGAATGGCTACACCTTC | CAISGGTANLENGYTF
TRBJ2-3 | TRBV6-5 | . | TRBD2 | TGTGCCAGCAGTTACTTTAGCGGGGGGGGAGATACGCAGTATTTT | CASSYFSGGGDTQYF